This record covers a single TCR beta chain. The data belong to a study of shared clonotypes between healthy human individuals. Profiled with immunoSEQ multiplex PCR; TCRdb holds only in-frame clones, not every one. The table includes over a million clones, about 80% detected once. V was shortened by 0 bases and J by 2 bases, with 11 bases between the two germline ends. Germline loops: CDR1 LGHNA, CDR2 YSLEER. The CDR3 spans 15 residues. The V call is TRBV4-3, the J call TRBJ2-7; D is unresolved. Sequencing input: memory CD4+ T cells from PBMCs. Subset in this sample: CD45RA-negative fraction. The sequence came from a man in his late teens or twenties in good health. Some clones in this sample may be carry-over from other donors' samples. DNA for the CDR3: TGCGCCAGCAGCCAAGATCGTCGGCAGACCTACGAGCAGTACTTC. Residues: CASSQDRRQTYEQYF.